A selection of T cell receptor beta chains follows, all from one sample in a study of CD8 T cells in Susac syndrome. TCRdb re-analysed the immunoSEQ multiplex PCR reads in MiXCR, keeping a single row per CDR3 protein. The sample shows about 210,000 distinct CDR3 sequences, about 96% of them seen only once. Sequencing input: CD4+ T cells from PBMCs. Receptors originate from a human donor with multiple sclerosis. The CDR3 runs from the conserved cysteine through the conserved F or W. D genes are given only for firm matches.

d_gene	v_gene	j_gene	CDR3nt	CDR3aa
TRBD1	TRBV5-4	TRBJ2-1	TGTGCCAGCAGTCGAACAGGGGGCGATGAGCAGTTCTTC	CASSRTGGDEQFF
.	TRBV29-1	TRBJ2-2	TGCAGCGTTGGGATAGGACTCACCACTGGGGAGCTGTTTTTT	CSVGIGLTTGELFF
.	TRBV20-1	TRBJ2-1	TGCAGTGCTAGAGACCCCATCAATGAGCAGTTCTTC	CSARDPINEQFF
.	TRBV2	TRBJ2-2	TGTGCCAGCGGTAACATTAGGTTGGCTGTCACCGGGGAGCTGTTTTTT	CASGNIRLAVTGELFF
.	TRBV30	TRBJ2-7	TGTGCCTGGAGTGGGCAGGGACGGCACGAGCAGTACTTC	CAWSGQGRHEQYF
.	TRBV6-1	TRBJ1-2	TGTGCCAGCATAGCAAATACCTTTGACTATGGCTACACCTTC	CASIANTFDYGYTF
TRBD2	TRBV7-8	TRBJ2-1	TGTGCCAGCAGACAACAACCGGGACTAGCGGGCAATGAGCAGTTCTTC	CASRQQPGLAGNEQFF
.	TRBV18	TRBJ1-1	TGTGCCAGCACGACGAACTATTTGAACACTGAAGCTTTCTTT	CASTTNYLNTEAFF
.	TRBV2	TRBJ1-2	TGTGCCAGCAGCGTCGGATGGCTGGCTAACTATGGCTACACCTTC	CASSVGWLANYGYTF
.	TRBV27	TRBJ1-5	TGTGCCAGCAGTTTATGGGGGGGTCACAGCAATCAGCCCCAGCATTTT	CASSLWGGHSNQPQHF
.	TRBV3-1	TRBJ1-2	TGTGCCAGCAGCCCCCAAGGTATGGGCTATGGCTACACCTTC	CASSPQGMGYGYTF
.	TRBV4-2	TRBJ1-2	TGTGCCAGCAGCCAAGAGAATGGCTACACCTTC	CASSQENGYTF
.	TRBV15	TRBJ1-1	TGTGCCACCAGCGCAAGGACAGTTGTTGGTGAAGCTTTCTTT	CATSARTVVGEAFF
.	TRBV3-1	TRBJ1-2	TGTGCCAGCAGCCAAGTACAAGTCGACCCTCTCTATGGCTACACCTTC	CASSQVQVDPLYGYTF
TRBD2	TRBV11-2	TRBJ2-7	TGTGCCAGCAGGGACCTAGCGGACCGCTACGAGCAGTACTTC	CASRDLADRYEQYF
.	TRBV20-1	TRBJ2-7	TGCAGTGCCCCCCTTCTTAAATCCCAAAGCGAGCAGTACTTC	CSAPLLKSQSEQYF
.	TRBV18	TRBJ2-5	TGTGCCAGCTCACCATCTCGACTCCAAGAGACCCAGTACTTC	CASSPSRLQETQYF
.	TRBV3-1	TRBJ2-7	TGTGCCAGCAGCCACGGTGGGGGGCTGGCCTACGAGCAGTACTTC	CASSHGGGLAYEQYF
TRBD2	TRBV3-1	TRBJ2-3	TGTGCCAGCACAACTCGGGGGGCAGATACGCAGTATTTT	CASTTRGADTQYF
TRBD1	TRBV29-1	TRBJ1-2	TGCAGCGCCACGGAGGGGGCGCAGGGCTACACCTTC	CSATEGAQGYTF
TRBD1	TRBV7-2	TRBJ2-1	TGTGCCAGCAGCTTAGCTGGGACAGGGAACTACAATGAGCAGTTCTTC	CASSLAGTGNYNEQFF
TRBD2	TRBV7-2	TRBJ2-7	TGTGCCAGCAGCGCTAGCGGGACTAGGACCTACGAGCAGTACTTC	CASSASGTRTYEQYF
.	TRBV20-1	TRBJ1-3	TGCAGTGCTAGAGATCCCTCTGCTGGAAACACCATATATTTT	CSARDPSAGNTIYF
.	TRBV7-8	TRBJ1-2	TGTGCCAGCAGCGAAACCAGGGGCTATGGCTACACCTTC	CASSETRGYGYTF
.	TRBV12-3/TRBV12-4	TRBJ2-5	TGTGCCAGCAGCTCGGCAGGGCTAGCCCAGTACTTC	CASSSAGLAQYF
.	TRBV10-2	TRBJ2-1	TGCGCCAGCAGTGTTAAGCGGGACAATGAGCAGTTCTTC	CASSVKRDNEQFF
.	TRBV24-1	TRBJ2-1	TGTGCCACCAGTGATCCGGACGGGAACAATGAGCAGTTCTTC	CATSDPDGNNEQFF
TRBD1	TRBV25-1	TRBJ1-1	TGTGCCAGCAGGCGACAGGGGTCTGAAGCTTTCTTT	CASRRQGSEAFF
.	TRBV29-1	TRBJ2-2	TGCAGCGTTGCTCTTCTGACTATGAACACCGGGGAGCTGTTTTTT	CSVALLTMNTGELFF
.	TRBV6-4	TRBJ2-2	TGTGCCAGCATGGAGTATGTTGGCGGGGAGCTGTTTTTT	CASMEYVGGELFF
.	TRBV3-1	TRBJ2-1	TGTGCCAGCAGCCAAGGGATTCCCAATGAGCAGTTCTTC	CASSQGIPNEQFF
.	TRBV20-1	TRBJ1-2	TGCAGTGGGCACCAGTCGAACTATGGCTACACCTTC	CSGHQSNYGYTF